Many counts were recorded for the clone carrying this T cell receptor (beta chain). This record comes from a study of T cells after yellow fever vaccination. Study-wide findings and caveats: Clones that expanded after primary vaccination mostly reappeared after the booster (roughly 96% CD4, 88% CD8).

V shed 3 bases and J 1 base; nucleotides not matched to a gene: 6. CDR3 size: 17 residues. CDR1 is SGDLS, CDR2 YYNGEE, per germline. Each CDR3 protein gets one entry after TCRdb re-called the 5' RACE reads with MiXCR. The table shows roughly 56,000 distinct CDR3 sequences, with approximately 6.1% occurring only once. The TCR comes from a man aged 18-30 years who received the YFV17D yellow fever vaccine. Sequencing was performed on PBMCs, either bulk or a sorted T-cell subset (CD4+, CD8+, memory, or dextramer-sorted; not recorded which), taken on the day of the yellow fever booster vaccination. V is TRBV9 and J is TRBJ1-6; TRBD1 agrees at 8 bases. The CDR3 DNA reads TGTGCCAGCAGCGCGACAGGGGAACGGTCCTATAATTCACCCCTCCACTTT. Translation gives CASSATGERSYNSPLHF.